Below are 30 T cell receptor beta chains sequenced from a single sample in a study of metastatic and nonmetastatic thyroid tumors. Through MiXCR, TCRdb re-clonotyped the PCR reads. The sample has 20,000 to 25,000 clones; less than 45% are singletons. Patients had received no treatment of any kind before thyroid surgery. The sequencing sample was made of blood. These receptors were taken from a male donor with papillary thyroid cancer or a benign thyroid nodule (not recorded which). Some clones in this sample may be carry-over from other donors' samples.

This clone was picked up many times. V and J are TRBV9 and TRBJ1-5; TRBD1 might be the D (6 bases). The CDR3 consists of 13 residues. The germline CDR1 and CDR2 sequences are SGDLS and YYNGEE. Trimming cost V 5 bases and J 7 bases, with 13 bases left between them. In nucleotides, the CDR3 is TGTGCCAGCAGTCGAGGGGGTTTGCAGCCCCAGCATTTT. Residues: CASSRGGLQPQHF.

This chain connects TRBV19 to TRBJ1-5, with unresolved D. V lost 1 base and J lost 3, with 10 bases in between. This CDR3 has 15 amino acids. Germline V lookup: CDR1 LNHDA, CDR2 SQIVND (reference sequence). This CDR3 reads CASSIGGNSNQPQHF. The CDR3 DNA reads as TGTGCCAGTAGTATAGGAGGGAATTCCAATCAGCCCCAGCATTTT.

The J gene is TRBJ1-1, the V gene TRBV20-1; D may be TRBD1 (6 bases). There are 13 residues in the CDR3. V was shortened by 5 bases and J by 9 bases, with 19 bases between the two germline ends. Germline CDR1 is DFQATT and CDR2 is SNEGSKA (reference sequence). This CDR3 reads CSAPTPQGRKAFF. The CDR3 DNA reads as TGCAGTGCTCCTACCCCCCAGGGGAGGAAAGCTTTCTTT.

The chain carries TRBV4-1 and TRBJ2-5; D is uncertain. Germline V lookup: CDR1 MGHRA, CDR2 YSYEKL. The CDR3 runs 14 residues. Trimming removed 3 bases at V and 5 bases at J, with 13 bases between. CDR3: CASSQLPFLETQYF. CDR3 nucleotides: TGCGCCAGCAGCCAGCTCCCATTCCTGGAGACCCAGTACTTC.

This clone was seen many times. The V and J genes are TRBV28 and TRBJ1-2; TRBD1 matches at 7 bases. CDR1 and CDR2 (germline): MDHEN, SYDVKM. J lost 3 bases, V lost 6 bases, and 10 bases had no gene match. The CDR3 covers 15 residues. The CDR3 DNA is TGTGCCAGCAGCCAGAAAGGGGGCCGGTACTATGGCTACACCTTC. This encodes CASSQKGGRYYGYTF.

In its sample, this clone was seen many times. The chain employs TRBV20-1 and TRBJ2-2, with TRBD1 identical over 9 bases. V shed 8 bases and J 6 bases; nucleotides not matched to a gene: 10. Looked up from germline, CDR1 is DFQATT and CDR2 is SNEGSKA (reference sequence). The CDR3 length is 14 residues. As DNA, the CDR3 is TGCAGTTCCCGGCCACAGGGGGCCTCCGGGGAGCTGTTTTTT. It codes for CSSRPQGASGELFF.

The chain employs TRBV18 and TRBJ1-2; the D gene is possibly TRBD1 (6 bases). The CDR3 is made up of 15 amino acids. Germline V gene data show CDR1 as KGHSH and CDR2 as LQKENI. Deletions cut 0 bases from V and 1 base from J, with 9 bases between. The CDR3 DNA reads TGTGCCAGCTCACCACCACAGGGATTTAACTATGGCTACACCTTC. Its protein product is CASSPPQGFNYGYTF.

V gene TRBV30 combines with J gene TRBJ2-7; TRBD2 matches 8 bases. The germline V gene has CDR1 GTSNPN and CDR2 SVGIG (reference sequence). This CDR3 is 14 amino acids long. CDR3 nucleotide sequence: TGTGCACAAAGCGGGGGAGCGGGCGCATACGAGCAGTACTTC. It translates to CAQSGGAGAYEQYF.

The chain joins TRBV14 to TRBJ2-1; possibly TRBD2 for D (5 bases). V lost 1 base, J lost 3 bases, and 16 bases lay in between. CDR1 and CDR2 (germline): SGHDN, FVKESK. CDR3 length equals 17 residues. The CDR3 loop reads CASSQVGGSGRYNEQFF. Here the CDR3 DNA reads TGTGCCAGCAGCCAAGTTGGTGGGAGCGGCCGCTACAATGAGCAGTTCTTC.

V is TRBV14 and J is TRBJ1-3; no definite D call. Germline V gives CDR1 SGHDN, CDR2 FVKESK. The V end lost 4 bases, the J end lost 0 bases, and 13 bases lay between the germline ends. The CDR3 length is 16 residues. The CDR3 nucleotides read TGTGCCAGCAGCCCGCTCGGCAGTCCCTCTGGAAACACCATATATTTT. Amino acid sequence: CASSPLGSPSGNTIYF.

This clone was seen many times. The genes are TRBV29-1 and TRBJ2-3, with unresolved D. The V gene lost 5 bases and the J gene lost 0 bases, with 12 bases spanning the gap. Looked up from germline, CDR1 is SQVTM and CDR2 is ANQGSEA. The CDR3 runs to 14 residues. The CDR3 DNA is TGCAGCGTTTATTGGGCAGAAAGCACAGATACGCAGTATTTT. This codes for CSVYWAESTDTQYF.

The CDR3 sequence: CASGGQWARDYGYTF. The CDR3 bases are TGTGCCAGCGGAGGACAGTGGGCTCGCGACTATGGCTACACCTTC. The chain employs TRBV6-1 and TRBJ1-2, with D maybe TRBD1 (6 bases). CDR1 is MNHNS and CDR2 is SASEGT in the germline V gene. The length of the CDR3 is 15 residues. V was pared by 8 bases and J by 3 bases, with 19 bases between.

The chain's CDR3 is CASSQVETGSYNEQFF. CDR3 DNA sequence: TGTGCCAGCAGCCAAGTTGAAACGGGCTCTTACAATGAGCAGTTCTTC. This chain uses TRBV4-2 with TRBJ2-1, with D unresolved. CDR3 length: 16 residues. The germline CDR1 and CDR2 sequences are LGHNA and YNFKEQ. Trimming took off 1 base at V and 4 bases at J, with 14 bases between the two ends.

The chain recombines TRBV19 with TRBJ1-1; D is ambiguous. Germline V gene data show CDR1 as LNHDA and CDR2 as SQIVND (reference sequence). V lost 4 bases to trimming and J lost 0 bases, with 9 bases between them. The CDR3 covers 14 residues. This CDR3 is CASSRAAMNTEAFF. CDR3 sequence (DNA): TGTGCCAGTAGTAGGGCAGCAATGAACACTGAAGCTTTCTTT.

This clone was detected only a few times. The rearrangement joins TRBV28 to TRBJ2-5; a weak D match, TRBD1 (5 bases). Germline-derived CDR1 and CDR2 are MDHEN and SYDVKM. V was cut by 2 bases and J by 4 bases, with 17 bases left in between. The CDR3 covers 16 residues. The CDR3, as DNA: TGTGCCAGCAGTTTAGAGGCTGGGGCAGGCCTAGAGACCCAGTACTTC. Its protein product is CASSLEAGAGLETQYF.

V is TRBV6-2 or TRBV6-3 and J is TRBJ1-5; the D is unclear. This CDR3 spans 12 amino acids. Trimming took off 4 bases at V and 5 bases at J, with 6 bases between the two ends. Germline CDR1 MNHEY, CDR2 SVGEGT. DNA of the CDR3: TGTGCCAGCAGTTGGCCCCATCAGCCCCAGCATTTT. Its translation: CASSWPHQPQHF.

This clone was seen repeatedly, ten times or more. CDR3 sequence reads: CASSSDRLLQYEQFF. The CDR3 nucleotides read TGTGCCAGCAGTTCCGACAGGCTCCTACAATATGAGCAGTTCTTC. This chain uses TRBV28 with TRBJ2-1; TRBD1 might be the D (6 bases). Germline CDR1 reads MDHEN; CDR2 reads SYDVKM. The ends were cut back, 4 bases at V and 8 bases at J, with 18 bases in the middle. This CDR3 has 15 residues.

This chain uses TRBV19 with TRBJ1-1, with D possibly matching TRBD1 (5 bases). V lost 4 bases and J 5 bases, leaving 11 bases between the germline ends. This CDR3 is 13 amino acids long. Germline-derived CDR1 and CDR2 are LNHDA and SQIVND (reference sequence). The CDR3 loop reads CASSTQGETEAFF. The CDR3 DNA is TGTGCCAGTAGTACCCAGGGAGAGACTGAAGCTTTCTTT.

The chain employs TRBV20-1 and TRBJ2-7; 9 bases line up with TRBD2. Germline trimming cut 6 bases from V and 5 bases from J; bases unmatched to any gene: 14. CDR1 and CDR2 (germline): DFQATT, SNEGSKA (reference sequence). The CDR3 loop spans 15 amino acids. The CDR3 bases are TGCAGTGCCCCCCACCCCGGTAGCGGGAGTGACGAGCAGTACTTC. Amino acids: CSAPHPGSGSDEQYF.

This clone was recorded at least ten times. The V and J genes are TRBV5-1 and TRBJ2-3, with 9 bases identical to TRBD1. V shed 3 bases and J 2 bases; nucleotides not matched to a gene: 10. The CDR3 length is 17 residues. From germline, CDR1 is SGHRS and CDR2 YFSETQ. The CDR3 DNA is TGCGCCAGCAGCTCACGATCGACAGGGGGTGTCACAGATACGCAGTATTTT. The encoded protein is CASSSRSTGGVTDTQYF.

The rearrangement uses TRBV12-3 or TRBV12-4 and TRBJ1-1; D perhaps matches TRBD1 (6 bases). This CDR3 contains 14 residues. Trimming left V 2 bases short and J 8 bases short, with 15 bases between. The CDR3 reads CASSLRPGQLEAFF. The CDR3 DNA follows: TGTGCCAGCAGTTTAAGGCCGGGACAATTAGAAGCTTTCTTT.

This sequence joins TRBV30 and TRBJ1-1; 7 positions agree with TRBD1. With V trimmed by 4 bases and J by 1 base, 3 bases remained unmatched. Looked up from germline, CDR1 is GTSNPN and CDR2 is SVGIG (reference sequence). The CDR3 has 13 residues. CDR3 nucleotides: TGTGCCTGGAAACCAGGGGGGAACACTGAAGCTTTCTTT. Protein product: CAWKPGGNTEAFF.

This clone showed up many times. The chain employs TRBV9 and TRBJ2-7, with D maybe TRBD1 (5 bases). CDR1 and CDR2 from the germline V gene are SGDLS and YYNGEE. V dropped 2 bases and J dropped 5 bases, with 14 bases sitting between them. The length of the CDR3 is 14 residues. The CDR3 region is CASSVGWEGDEQYF. Written as DNA, the CDR3 is TGTGCCAGCAGCGTGGGGTGGGAAGGGGACGAGCAGTACTTC. Complete variable domain (other parts from reference TRBV9 and TRBJ2-7): DSGVTQTPKHLITATGQRVTLRCSPRSGDLSVYWYQQSLDQGLQFLIQYYNGEERAKGNILERFSAQQFPDLHSELNLSSLELGDSALYFCASSVGWEGDEQYFGPGTRLTVT.

The chain uses TRBV20-1 and TRBJ2-5; 8 nucleotides align to TRBD2. V lost 0 bases and J lost 0; bases outside the gene matches: 6. This CDR3 region has 16 residues. Germline CDR1 reads DFQATT; CDR2 reads SNEGSKA (reference sequence). The CDR3 DNA follows: TGCAGTGCTAGAGAGGTTAGCGGGAAGTACCAAGAGACCCAGTACTTC. It yields the protein CSAREVSGKYQETQYF.

This clone was detected ten times or more. This chain joins TRBV29-1 and TRBJ2-7, with 7 bases aligning to TRBD1. The CDR3 loop spans 14 amino acids. Germline lookup yields CDR1 SQVTM and CDR2 ANQGSEA. V dropped 4 bases and J dropped 4; count of bases not matched to a gene: 10. The CDR3 sequence is CSVVSSGQFYEQYF. The CDR3 region has the DNA TGCAGCGTTGTTTCCTCGGGACAGTTTTACGAGCAGTACTTC.

V usage is TRBV3-1 and J usage is TRBJ2-3; 12 positions agree with TRBD2. Germline values: CDR1 LGHDT, CDR2 YNNKEL (reference sequence). V lost 4 bases and J lost 4; bases outside the gene matches: 6. CDR3 length: 16 residues. This CDR3 reads CASSPTSGRSPDTQYF. CDR3 bases: TGTGCCAGCAGCCCGACTAGCGGGAGAAGCCCAGATACGCAGTATTTT.

This clone is classed as medium-sized. This sequence joins TRBV6-1 and TRBJ1-3; the D is unclear. The germline gives CDR1 MNHNS, CDR2 SASEGT. The CDR3 extends over 11 amino acids. V gave up 8 bases and J gave up 0 bases, with 2 bases separating them. The CDR3 bases are TGTGCCAGCCCCTCTGGAAACACCATATATTTT. Translation: CASPSGNTIYF.

This clone appeared many times. This sequence joins TRBV30 and TRBJ1-5; unclear D gene. V lost 2 bases to trimming and J lost 0 bases, with 11 bases between them. The CDR3 has 15 residues. Per germline, CDR1 GTSNPN and CDR2 SVGIG (reference sequence). The CDR3 reads CAWSSGRYSNQPQHF. In DNA form, the CDR3 reads TGTGCCTGGAGTTCCGGGCGTTATAGCAATCAGCCCCAGCATTTT.

As DNA, the CDR3 is TGTGCCACCAGCCAGACGGGAGGTGCAGATACGCAGTATTTT. It codes for CATSQTGGADTQYF. The V gene is TRBV15, the J gene TRBJ2-3, with 7 bases identical to TRBD2. CDR3 length: 14 residues. The trim removed 5 bases at V and 4 bases at J, leaving 6 bases unmatched. Germline lookup yields CDR1 LNHNV and CDR2 YYDKDF (reference sequence).

The CDR3 bases are TGTGCCAGCAGTGAATTCCTAGCGGGAGTTGGCCATCATTACAATGAGCAGTTCTTC. Protein: CASSEFLAGVGHHYNEQFF. The chain joins TRBV25-1 to TRBJ2-1; the match to TRBD2 covers 10 bases. Trimming at V came to 1 base and at J to 4 bases, leaving 13 bases not matched to a gene. The germline CDR1 and CDR2 sequences are MGHDK and SYGVNS. The CDR3 covers 19 residues.